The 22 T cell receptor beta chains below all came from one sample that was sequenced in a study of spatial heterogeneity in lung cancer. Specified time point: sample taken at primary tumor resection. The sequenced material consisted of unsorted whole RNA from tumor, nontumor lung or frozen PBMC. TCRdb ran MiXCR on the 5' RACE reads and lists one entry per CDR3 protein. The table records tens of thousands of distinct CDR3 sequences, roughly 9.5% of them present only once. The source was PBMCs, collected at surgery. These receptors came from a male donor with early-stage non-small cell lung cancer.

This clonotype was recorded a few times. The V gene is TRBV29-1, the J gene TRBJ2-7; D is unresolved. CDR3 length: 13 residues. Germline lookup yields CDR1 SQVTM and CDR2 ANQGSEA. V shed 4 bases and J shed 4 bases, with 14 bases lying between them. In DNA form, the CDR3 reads TGCAGCGTTGCGGTGGGATCCCCTTACGAGCAGTACTTC. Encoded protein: CSVAVGSPYEQYF.

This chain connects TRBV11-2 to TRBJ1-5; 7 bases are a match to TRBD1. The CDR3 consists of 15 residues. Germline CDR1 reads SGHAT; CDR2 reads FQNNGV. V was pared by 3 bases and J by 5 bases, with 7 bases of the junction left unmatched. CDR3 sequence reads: CASSLFIGGDQPQHF. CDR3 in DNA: TGTGCCAGCAGCTTGTTTATAGGGGGCGATCAGCCCCAGCATTTT.

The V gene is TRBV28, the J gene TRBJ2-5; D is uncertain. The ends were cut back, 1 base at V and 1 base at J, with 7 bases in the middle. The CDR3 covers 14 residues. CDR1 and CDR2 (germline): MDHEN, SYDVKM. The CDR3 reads CASSLLSTQETQYF. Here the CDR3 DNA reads TGTGCCAGCAGTTTATTGTCGACCCAAGAGACCCAGTACTTC. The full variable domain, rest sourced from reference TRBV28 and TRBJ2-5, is DVKVTQSSRYLVKRTGEKVFLECVQDMDHENMFWYRQDPGLGLRLIYFSYDVKMKEKGDIPEGYSVSREKKERFSLILESASTNQTSMYLCASSLLSTQETQYFGPGTRLLVL.

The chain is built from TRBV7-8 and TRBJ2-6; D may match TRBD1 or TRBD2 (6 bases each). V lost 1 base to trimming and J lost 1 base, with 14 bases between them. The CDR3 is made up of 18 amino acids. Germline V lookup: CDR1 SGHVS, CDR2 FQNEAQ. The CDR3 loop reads CASSLGGGRVSGANVLTF. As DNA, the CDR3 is TGTGCCAGCAGCTTAGGAGGGGGGCGCGTTTCTGGGGCCAACGTCCTGACTTTC. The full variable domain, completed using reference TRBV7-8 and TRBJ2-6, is GAGVSQSPRYKVAKRGQDVALRCDPISGHVSLFWYQQALGQGPEFLTYFQNEAQLDKSGLPSDRFFAERPEGSVSTLKIQRTQQEDSAVYLCASSLGGGRVSGANVLTFGAGSRLTVL.

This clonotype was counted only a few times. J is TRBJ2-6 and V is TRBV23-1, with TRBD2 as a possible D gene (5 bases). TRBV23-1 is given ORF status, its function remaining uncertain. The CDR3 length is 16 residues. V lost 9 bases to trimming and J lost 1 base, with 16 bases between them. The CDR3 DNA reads TGCGCCAGGCGGGTTTGGAACGATTCTGGGGCCAACGTCCTGACTTTC. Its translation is CARRVWNDSGANVLTF.

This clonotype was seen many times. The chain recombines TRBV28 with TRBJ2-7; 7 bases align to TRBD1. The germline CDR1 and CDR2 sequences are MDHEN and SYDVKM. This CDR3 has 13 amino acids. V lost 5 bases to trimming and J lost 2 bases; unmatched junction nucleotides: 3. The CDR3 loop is CASSPGGTYEQYF. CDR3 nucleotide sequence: TGTGCCAGCAGTCCAGGGGGAACCTACGAGCAGTACTTC.

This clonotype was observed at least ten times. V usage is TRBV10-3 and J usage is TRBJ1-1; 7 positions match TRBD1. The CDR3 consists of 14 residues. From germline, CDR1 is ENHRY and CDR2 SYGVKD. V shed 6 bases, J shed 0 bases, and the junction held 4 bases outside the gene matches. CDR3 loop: CAIRDDRVNTEAFF. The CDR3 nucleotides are TGTGCCATCAGAGATGACAGGGTGAACACTGAAGCTTTCTTT.

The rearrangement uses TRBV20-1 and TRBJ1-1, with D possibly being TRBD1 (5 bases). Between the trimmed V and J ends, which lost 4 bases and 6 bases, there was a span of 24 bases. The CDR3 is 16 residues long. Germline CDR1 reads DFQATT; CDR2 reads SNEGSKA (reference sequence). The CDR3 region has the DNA TGCAGTGCTATCCCGCGAACGGGGACTGGCTTTGCTGAAGCTTTCTTT. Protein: CSAIPRTGTGFAEAFF.

The CDR3 spells CSVSQGSSQYF. The CDR3 DNA reads as TGCAGCGTTTCCCAGGGTTCATCGCAGTATTTT. The chain combines TRBV29-1 with TRBJ2-3; the D gene is possibly TRBD1 (5 bases). V dropped 5 bases and J dropped 10 bases, with 13 bases sitting between them. This CDR3 contains 11 residues. The germline gives CDR1 SQVTM, CDR2 ANQGSEA.

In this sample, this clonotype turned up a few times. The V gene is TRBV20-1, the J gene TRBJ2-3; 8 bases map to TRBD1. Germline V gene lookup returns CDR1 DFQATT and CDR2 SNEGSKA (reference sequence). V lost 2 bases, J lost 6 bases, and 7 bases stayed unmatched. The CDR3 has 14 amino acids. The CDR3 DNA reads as TGCAGTGCTAGACGACAGGGGCGGCCGGATACGCAGTATTTT. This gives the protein CSARRQGRPDTQYF.

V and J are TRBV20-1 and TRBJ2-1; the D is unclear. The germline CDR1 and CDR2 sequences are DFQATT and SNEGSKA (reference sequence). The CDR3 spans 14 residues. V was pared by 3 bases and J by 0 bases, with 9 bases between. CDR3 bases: TGCAGTGCTAGTGCCAGGAGCTCCTACAATGAGCAGTTCTTC. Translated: CSASARSSYNEQFF.

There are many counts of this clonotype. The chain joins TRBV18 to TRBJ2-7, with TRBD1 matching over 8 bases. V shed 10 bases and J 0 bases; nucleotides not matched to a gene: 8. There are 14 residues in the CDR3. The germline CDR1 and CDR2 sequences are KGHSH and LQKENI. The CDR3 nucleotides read TGTGCCAACTCCGCAGGACAGGGCTCCTACGAGCAGTACTTC. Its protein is CANSAGQGSYEQYF.

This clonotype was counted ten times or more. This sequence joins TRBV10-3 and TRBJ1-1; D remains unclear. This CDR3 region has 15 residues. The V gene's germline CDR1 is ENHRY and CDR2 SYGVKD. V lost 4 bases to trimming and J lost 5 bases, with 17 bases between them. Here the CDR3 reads CAISGATVVGTEAFF. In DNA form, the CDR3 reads TGTGCCATCAGTGGAGCGACCGTTGTCGGAACTGAAGCTTTCTTT.

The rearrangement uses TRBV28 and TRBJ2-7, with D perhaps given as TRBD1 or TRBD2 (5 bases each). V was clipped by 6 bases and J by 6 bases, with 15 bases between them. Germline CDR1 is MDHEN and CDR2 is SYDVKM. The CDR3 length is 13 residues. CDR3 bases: TGTGCCAGCAGCTTGACCCCAGGGACCGAGCAGTACTTC. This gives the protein CASSLTPGTEQYF.

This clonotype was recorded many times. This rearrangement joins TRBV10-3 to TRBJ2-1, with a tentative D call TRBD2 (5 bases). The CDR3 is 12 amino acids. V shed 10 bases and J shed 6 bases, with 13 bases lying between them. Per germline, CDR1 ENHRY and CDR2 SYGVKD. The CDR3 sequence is CATRGSGNEQFF. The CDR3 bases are TGTGCCACCCGGGGTAGTGGCAATGAGCAGTTCTTC.

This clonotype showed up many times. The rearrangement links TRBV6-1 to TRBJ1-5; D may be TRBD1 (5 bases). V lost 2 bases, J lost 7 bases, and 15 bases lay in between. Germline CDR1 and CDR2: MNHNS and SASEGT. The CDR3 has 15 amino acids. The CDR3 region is CASSEPRLGVQPQHF. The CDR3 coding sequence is TGTGCCAGCAGTGAACCGCGGTTAGGGGTCCAGCCCCAGCATTTT.

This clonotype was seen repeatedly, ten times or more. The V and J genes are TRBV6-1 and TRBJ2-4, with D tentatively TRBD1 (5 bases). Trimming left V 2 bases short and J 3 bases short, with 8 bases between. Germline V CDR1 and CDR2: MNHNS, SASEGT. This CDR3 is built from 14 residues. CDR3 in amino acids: CASSEQGGKNIQYF. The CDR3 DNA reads TGTGCCAGCAGTGAACAGGGCGGCAAAAACATTCAGTACTTC.

CDR3 DNA: TGCAGTGCTAATCCACTAGCGGGCCCATACAATGAGCAGTTCTTC. Amino acids: CSANPLAGPYNEQFF. This chain links TRBV20-1 with TRBJ2-1; 9 nucleotides agree with TRBD2. The V gene end was trimmed by 4 bases and the J gene end by 4 bases; junction bases not matched to a gene: 8. The germline gives CDR1 DFQATT, CDR2 SNEGSKA (reference sequence). This CDR3 is 15 amino acids long.

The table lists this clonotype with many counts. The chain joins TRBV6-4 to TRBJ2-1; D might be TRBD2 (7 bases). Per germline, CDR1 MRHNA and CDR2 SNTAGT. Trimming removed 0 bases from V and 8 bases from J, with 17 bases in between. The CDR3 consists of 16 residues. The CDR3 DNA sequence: TGTGCCAGCAGTGACTCTTTTGGGGGGGCCTCGTATGAGCAGTTCTTC. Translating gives CASSDSFGGASYEQFF.

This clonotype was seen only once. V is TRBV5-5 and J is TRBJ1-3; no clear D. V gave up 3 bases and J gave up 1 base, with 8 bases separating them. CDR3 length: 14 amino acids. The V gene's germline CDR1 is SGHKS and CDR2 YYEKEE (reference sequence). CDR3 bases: TGTGCCAGCAGCTCCGCGGGGTCTGGAAACACCATATATTTT. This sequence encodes CASSSAGSGNTIYF. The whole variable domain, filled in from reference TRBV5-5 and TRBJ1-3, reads DAGVTQSPTHLIKTRGQQVTLRCSPISGHKSVSWYQQVLGQGPQFIFQYYEKEERGRGNFPDRFSARQFPNYSSELNVNALLLGDSALYLCASSSAGSGNTIYFGEGSWLTVV.

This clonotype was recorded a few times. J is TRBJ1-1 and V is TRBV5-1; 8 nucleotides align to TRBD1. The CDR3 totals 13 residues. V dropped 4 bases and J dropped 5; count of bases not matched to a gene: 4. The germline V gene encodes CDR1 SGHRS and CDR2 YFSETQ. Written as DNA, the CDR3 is TGCGCCAGCAGCCCAGGGGGCCAGACTGAAGCTTTCTTT. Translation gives CASSPGGQTEAFF.

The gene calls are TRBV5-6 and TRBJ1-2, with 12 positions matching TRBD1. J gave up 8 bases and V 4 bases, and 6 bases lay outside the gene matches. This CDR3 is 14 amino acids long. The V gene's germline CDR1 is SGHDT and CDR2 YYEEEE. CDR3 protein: CASSPSGTGGGYTF. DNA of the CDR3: TGTGCCAGCAGCCCCTCCGGGACAGGGGGCGGCTACACCTTC.